These T cell receptor beta chains were read from a single sample in a study of cytomegalovirus exposure and HLA in healthy donors. Sequencing was performed with immunoSEQ multiplex PCR; in TCRdb, only in-frame clones are kept and a portion is missing. This sample has about 130,000 clones; about 80% occur once, and the top ten carry around 2.5%. Sequenced material: PBMCs. All receptors come from a young man in good health and CMV-seronegative. CDR3s include the opening cysteine and the closing phenylalanine or tryptophan. The order of the fields is CDR3 DNA, CDR3 protein, J gene, clone size, V gene, D gene. D genes are given only for firm matches. Size is omitted from some rows. Given values are once, few, many or a class for expanded clones.

CDR3 DNA: TGCGCCAGCAGCTTTTCCTCGCAGGGGCGACACTATGGCTACACCTTC; CDR3 protein: CASSFSSQGRHYGYTF; J gene: TRBJ1-2; clone size: once; V gene: TRBV5-1; D gene: NA
CDR3 DNA: TGTGCCAACGTTGGACTAGCGGGAGGGGGCGAGCAGTTCTTC; CDR3 protein: CANVGLAGGGEQFF; J gene: TRBJ2-1; clone size: few; V gene: TRBV2; D gene: TRBD2
CDR3 DNA: TGTGCCAGCAGTGAGGCTGGGGCAAGCTATAGCAATCAGCCCCAGCATTTT; CDR3 protein: CASSEAGASYSNQPQHF; J gene: TRBJ1-5; clone size: NA; V gene: TRBV6-1; D gene: NA
CDR3 DNA: TGTGCCAGCAGCTTAGGGCCCTCCTACGAGCAGTACTTC; CDR3 protein: CASSLGPSYEQYF; J gene: TRBJ2-7; clone size: few; V gene: TRBV7-3; D gene: NA
CDR3 DNA: TGTGCCACCAGCAGAGATCTCCGGGACAACAATCAGCCCCAGAATTTT; CDR3 protein: CATSRDLRDNNQPQNF; J gene: TRBJ1-5; clone size: NA; V gene: TRBV15; D gene: NA
CDR3 DNA: TGTGCCAGCAGTGAATATGGCGGGAGGGGGTACGAGCAGTACTTC; CDR3 protein: CASSEYGGRGYEQYF; J gene: TRBJ2-7; clone size: NA; V gene: TRBV6-1; D gene: TRBD2
CDR3 DNA: TGTGCCAGCAGCTTTGGTGGCCTTAGCGGGTATTCCTACGAGCAGTACTTC; CDR3 protein: CASSFGGLSGYSYEQYF; J gene: TRBJ2-7; clone size: NA; V gene: TRBV7-2; D gene: TRBD2
CDR3 DNA: TGTGCCAGCAGCTTAGCCGGAGGGACAGGGATCGGCGAGCAGTACTTC; CDR3 protein: CASSLAGGTGIGEQYF; J gene: TRBJ2-7; clone size: once; V gene: TRBV7-8; D gene: TRBD1
CDR3 DNA: TGCAGCGTTGATACAGGGAAGGATGGCTACACCTTC; CDR3 protein: CSVDTGKDGYTF; J gene: TRBJ1-2; clone size: NA; V gene: TRBV29-1; D gene: NA
CDR3 DNA: TGTGCCAGCAGTATTTCCGGGGGCTATGGCTACACCTTC; CDR3 protein: CASSISGGYGYTF; J gene: TRBJ1-2; clone size: NA; V gene: TRBV6-5; D gene: NA
CDR3 DNA: TGTGCCATCAGGGACAGGGGGCCGAACTATGGCTACACCTTC; CDR3 protein: CAIRDRGPNYGYTF; J gene: TRBJ1-2; clone size: NA; V gene: TRBV10-3; D gene: TRBD1
CDR3 DNA: TGTGCCAGTAGTACCGACAGATATAGCAATCAGCCCCAGCATTTT; CDR3 protein: CASSTDRYSNQPQHF; J gene: TRBJ1-5; clone size: once; V gene: TRBV19; D gene: NA
CDR3 DNA: TGCAGCGTTTTACTTCTAGCGGGGATCTACAATGAGCAGTTCTTC; CDR3 protein: CSVLLLAGIYNEQFF; J gene: TRBJ2-1; clone size: NA; V gene: TRBV29-1; D gene: TRBD2
CDR3 DNA: TGTGCCAGCAGTTCCGGCGGGGGCTTAAGGGACACTGAAGCTTTCTTT; CDR3 protein: CASSSGGGLRDTEAFF; J gene: TRBJ1-1; clone size: NA; V gene: TRBV28; D gene: NA
CDR3 DNA: TGTGCCAGCAGCTTAGGGACAGGGGATGGGCAGCCCCAGCATTTT; CDR3 protein: CASSLGTGDGQPQHF; J gene: TRBJ1-5; clone size: NA; V gene: TRBV11-2; D gene: TRBD1
CDR3 DNA: TGCGCCAGCAGCTTGGTAGGGGCAGAGACCCAGTACTTC; CDR3 protein: CASSLVGAETQYF; J gene: TRBJ2-5; clone size: few; V gene: TRBV5-1; D gene: NA
CDR3 DNA: TGTGCCAGCAGCCACGGCGGGGCCTCTTCGAATGAGCAGTTCTTC; CDR3 protein: CASSHGGASSNEQFF; J gene: TRBJ2-1; clone size: NA; V gene: TRBV14; D gene: NA
CDR3 DNA: TGTGCCTGGAGTGCCCCGGTGGGCTACACCTTC; CDR3 protein: CAWSAPVGYTF; J gene: TRBJ1-2; clone size: NA; V gene: TRBV30; D gene: NA
CDR3 DNA: TGTGCCAGCAGTCCGAATCCGGGACTAGTCACCGAGCAGTACTTC; CDR3 protein: CASSPNPGLVTEQYF; J gene: TRBJ2-7; clone size: NA; V gene: TRBV27; D gene: TRBD2
CDR3 DNA: TGTGCCAGCAGCTTAGGTAGCGGGAGAGGAAATACGCAGTATTTT; CDR3 protein: CASSLGSGRGNTQYF; J gene: TRBJ2-3; clone size: NA; V gene: TRBV7-3; D gene: TRBD2
CDR3 DNA: TGTGCCAGCAGCCGACTCCCCCCCGGGACAACTAATGAAAAACTGTTTTTT; CDR3 protein: CASSRLPPGTTNEKLFF; J gene: TRBJ1-4; clone size: NA; V gene: TRBV7-8; D gene: NA
CDR3 DNA: TGTGCCAGCAGCCCCCAGACAGGTAATGAGCAGTTCTTC; CDR3 protein: CASSPQTGNEQFF; J gene: TRBJ2-1; clone size: NA; V gene: TRBV7-7; D gene: NA
CDR3 DNA: TGTGCCAGCAGTTTTGGGGGGGAGGGGGGAATCGAAAAACTGTTTTTT; CDR3 protein: CASSFGGEGGIEKLFF; J gene: TRBJ1-4; clone size: NA; V gene: TRBV28; D gene: NA
CDR3 DNA: TGTGCCTGGAGTGTAAGGGACAGGGTGGACACTGAAGCTTTCTTT; CDR3 protein: CAWSVRDRVDTEAFF; J gene: TRBJ1-1; clone size: NA; V gene: TRBV30; D gene: TRBD1
CDR3 DNA: TGCGCCAGCAGCCAGGGCCCCAATCAGCCCCAGCATTTT; CDR3 protein: CASSQGPNQPQHF; J gene: TRBJ1-5; clone size: once; V gene: TRBV4-1; D gene: NA
CDR3 DNA: TGTGCCAGCAGCGAAAGGGGGGACAGTAGGTACGAGCAGTACTTC; CDR3 protein: CASSERGDSRYEQYF; J gene: TRBJ2-7; clone size: NA; V gene: TRBV21-1; D gene: NA
CDR3 DNA: TGTGCCAGCAGCTACCCTATGAGCGGTAATACGCAGTATTTT; CDR3 protein: CASSYPMSGNTQYF; J gene: TRBJ2-3; clone size: NA; V gene: TRBV7-9; D gene: NA
CDR3 DNA: TGTGCCAGCAGCGACGGGACAGGGCTCCAGCCCCAGCATTTT; CDR3 protein: CASSDGTGLQPQHF; J gene: TRBJ1-5; clone size: NA; V gene: TRBV7-2; D gene: TRBD1
CDR3 DNA: TGTGCCAGCAGACAGTTACAAAATGAAAAACTGTTTTTT; CDR3 protein: CASRQLQNEKLFF; J gene: TRBJ1-4; clone size: NA; V gene: TRBV27; D gene: NA
CDR3 DNA: TGTGCCAGCAGTTACGTCAAATACGAGCAGTACTTC; CDR3 protein: CASSYVKYEQYF; J gene: TRBJ2-7; clone size: NA; V gene: TRBV6-6; D gene: NA
CDR3 DNA: TGTGCCACCAGCCCCCGGTCCGGGACAGTCCCCCGTCCCTACGAGCAGTACTTC; CDR3 protein: CATSPRSGTVPRPYEQYF; J gene: TRBJ2-7; clone size: NA; V gene: TRBV15; D gene: TRBD1
CDR3 DNA: TGCAGCGTCTGGTCAGCGGGAGACGAGCAGTACTTC; CDR3 protein: CSVWSAGDEQYF; J gene: TRBJ2-7; clone size: few; V gene: TRBV29-1; D gene: TRBD2
CDR3 DNA: TGCGCCAGCAGCCAATTTTACGGGGTTGGAGATACGCAGTATTTT; CDR3 protein: CASSQFYGVGDTQYF; J gene: TRBJ2-3; clone size: NA; V gene: TRBV4-3; D gene: NA
CDR3 DNA: TGTGCCAGCAGCTTAGCGCCGGGTCGGGGTACAGATACGCAGTATTTT; CDR3 protein: CASSLAPGRGTDTQYF; J gene: TRBJ2-3; clone size: NA; V gene: TRBV7-6; D gene: NA
CDR3 DNA: TGTGCCAGCAGTGTAGACCTAGCGGGAGATTCCTACAATGAGCAGTTCTTC; CDR3 protein: CASSVDLAGDSYNEQFF; J gene: TRBJ2-1; clone size: NA; V gene: TRBV6-1; D gene: TRBD2
CDR3 DNA: TGTGCCAGTAGTATAACCGGGGGAAGTTACGAGCAGTACTTC; CDR3 protein: CASSITGGSYEQYF; J gene: TRBJ2-7; clone size: NA; V gene: TRBV19; D gene: NA
CDR3 DNA: TGCGCCAGCACCATCCGTTTGGACACCTACAATGAGCAGTTCTTC; CDR3 protein: CASTIRLDTYNEQFF; J gene: TRBJ2-1; clone size: NA; V gene: TRBV5-1; D gene: NA
CDR3 DNA: TGCGCCAGCAGCTTTTTATTATCTCGCGGGAGGCGCGGCTACACCTTC; CDR3 protein: CASSFLLSRGRRGYTF; J gene: TRBJ1-2; clone size: NA; V gene: TRBV5-1; D gene: NA
CDR3 DNA: TGTGCCACCAGCCCGGGACTAGCGGTAAGCTCCTACAATGAGCAGTTCTTC; CDR3 protein: CATSPGLAVSSYNEQFF; J gene: TRBJ2-1; clone size: few; V gene: TRBV15; D gene: TRBD2
CDR3 DNA: TGTGCCACTGGAGGGAGCAATCAGCCCCAGCATTTT; CDR3 protein: CATGGSNQPQHF; J gene: TRBJ1-5; clone size: NA; V gene: TRBV10-3; D gene: NA
CDR3 DNA: TGTGCCAGCAGCTCCGCCCGCGTAGCCTACGAGCAGTACTTC; CDR3 protein: CASSSARVAYEQYF; J gene: TRBJ2-7; clone size: NA; V gene: TRBV7-8; D gene: NA
CDR3 DNA: TGTGCCAGCAGTTATTCGACGGGGCAAGAGACCCAGTACTTC; CDR3 protein: CASSYSTGQETQYF; J gene: TRBJ2-5; clone size: once; V gene: TRBV6-5; D gene: NA